Listed below are T cell receptor beta chains from one sample, sequenced in a study of blood T cell repertoires in COVID-19. Repertoires were generated with immunoSEQ multiplex PCR, while TCRdb's copy carries only in-frame clones and drops some. Of more than 300,000 clones detected, about 89% appear once; the ten largest clones hold roughly 6.7%. Sequencing used peripheral blood. The receptors here all came from a young man who had recovered from COVID-19. Both conserved end residues are part of each CDR3. Each record gives: D gene, J gene, clone size, V gene, CDR3 protein, CDR3 DNA. A D gene is named only where the DNA matches it firmly. Clone size, where shown, is once, few, many, or a class for clones that have expanded.

d_call: -
j_call: TRBJ1-4
clone_size: -
v_call: TRBV6-6
cdr3_aa: CASKSPGQTNEKLFF
cdr3_nt: TGTGCCAGCAAGAGCCCAGGACAGACTAATGAAAAACTGTTTTTT

d_call: -
j_call: TRBJ1-5
clone_size: -
v_call: TRBV9
cdr3_aa: CASQGGDNQPQHF
cdr3_nt: TGTGCCAGCCAAGGGGGTGATAATCAGCCCCAGCATTTT

d_call: -
j_call: TRBJ2-5
clone_size: -
v_call: TRBV5-1
cdr3_aa: CASSQQETQYF
cdr3_nt: TGCGCCAGCAGCCAACAAGAGACCCAGTACTTC

d_call: -
j_call: TRBJ1-2
clone_size: -
v_call: TRBV4-3
cdr3_aa: CASSQDAGYGYTF
cdr3_nt: TGCGCCAGCAGCCAAGATGCCGGCTATGGCTACACCTTC

d_call: -
j_call: TRBJ2-2
clone_size: -
v_call: TRBV21-1
cdr3_aa: CASSKESGVTGMGTGELFF
cdr3_nt: TGTGCCAGCAGCAAAGAGAGCGGGGTGACAGGCATGGGCACCGGGGAGCTGTTTTTT

d_call: -
j_call: TRBJ2-3
clone_size: once
v_call: TRBV6-6
cdr3_aa: CASSYHPGTGTDTQYF
cdr3_nt: TGTGCCAGCAGCTATCATCCCGGGACTGGCACAGATACGCAGTATTTT

d_call: TRBD2
j_call: TRBJ2-1
clone_size: -
v_call: TRBV7-3
cdr3_aa: CASSSSTSGNGEQFF
cdr3_nt: TGTGCCAGCAGCTCTTCGACTAGCGGGAACGGTGAGCAGTTCTTC

d_call: -
j_call: TRBJ1-3
clone_size: -
v_call: TRBV19
cdr3_aa: CASRPLLKRTGRNTIYF
cdr3_nt: TGTGCCAGTAGGCCATTACTTAAACGGACGGGGAGAAACACCATATATTTT

d_call: -
j_call: TRBJ1-1
clone_size: -
v_call: TRBV7-9
cdr3_aa: CASSFSGWGDPLNTEAFF
cdr3_nt: TGTGCCAGCAGCTTCTCAGGGTGGGGGGACCCCTTGAACACTGAAGCTTTCTTT

d_call: -
j_call: TRBJ2-7
clone_size: -
v_call: TRBV3-1/TRBV3-2
cdr3_aa: CASSQTGYEQYF
cdr3_nt: TGTGCCAGCAGCCAAACAGGGTACGAGCAGTACTTC

d_call: TRBD2
j_call: TRBJ2-7
clone_size: -
v_call: TRBV4-3
cdr3_aa: CASSQEVTGEGPTYEQYF
cdr3_nt: TGCGCCAGCAGCCAAGAGGTCACCGGGGAGGGACCGACCTACGAGCAGTACTTC

d_call: TRBD1
j_call: TRBJ1-5
clone_size: -
v_call: TRBV10-1
cdr3_aa: CASSARRTGGWQPQHF
cdr3_nt: TGCGCCAGCAGTGCCAGGAGGACAGGGGGCTGGCAGCCCCAGCATTTT

d_call: TRBD1
j_call: TRBJ2-3
clone_size: -
v_call: TRBV29-1
cdr3_aa: CSVEDPGQKYSTDTQYF
cdr3_nt: TGCAGCGTTGAAGATCCGGGACAGAAATATAGCACAGATACGCAGTATTTT

d_call: -
j_call: TRBJ2-1
clone_size: -
v_call: TRBV7-9
cdr3_aa: CASSVGQYNEQFF
cdr3_nt: TGTGCCAGCAGCGTTGGACAGTACAATGAGCAGTTCTTC

d_call: TRBD2
j_call: TRBJ2-7
clone_size: few
v_call: TRBV6-1
cdr3_aa: CASSEATSGSSAEQYF
cdr3_nt: TGTGCCAGCAGTGAAGCAACTAGCGGGAGTTCTGCCGAGCAGTACTTC

d_call: TRBD2
j_call: TRBJ2-7
clone_size: few
v_call: TRBV4-1
cdr3_aa: CASSQEVGTNFFDEQYF
cdr3_nt: TGCGCCAGCAGCCAAGAAGTGGGGACTAACTTTTTTGACGAGCAGTACTTC

d_call: -
j_call: TRBJ1-3
clone_size: -
v_call: TRBV18
cdr3_aa: CASSPPVGASSGNTIYF
cdr3_nt: TGTGCCAGCTCACCACCTGTGGGGGCCAGCTCTGGAAACACCATATATTTT

d_call: -
j_call: TRBJ2-1
clone_size: -
v_call: TRBV2
cdr3_aa: CASKERAPYNEQFF
cdr3_nt: TGTGCCAGCAAGGAGCGGGCCCCCTACAATGAGCAGTTCTTC

d_call: -
j_call: TRBJ1-1
clone_size: once
v_call: TRBV7-9
cdr3_aa: CASSSSVVEAFF
cdr3_nt: TGTGCCAGCAGCTCGTCGGTGGTGGAAGCTTTCTTT

d_call: -
j_call: TRBJ2-1
clone_size: -
v_call: TRBV10-2
cdr3_aa: CASSEPGAEHTEQFF
cdr3_nt: TGCGCCAGCAGTGAACCTGGAGCGGAACACACGGAGCAGTTCTTC

d_call: -
j_call: TRBJ2-2
clone_size: -
v_call: TRBV9
cdr3_aa: CASSVSRGNTGELFF
cdr3_nt: TGTGCCAGCAGCGTAAGCAGGGGGAACACCGGGGAGCTGTTTTTT

d_call: -
j_call: TRBJ1-1
clone_size: few
v_call: TRBV4-1
cdr3_aa: CASSLVEGFPGNTEAFF
cdr3_nt: TGCGCCAGCAGCCTCGTCGAGGGTTTTCCTGGGAACACTGAAGCTTTCTTT

d_call: -
j_call: TRBJ2-7
clone_size: -
v_call: TRBV4-3
cdr3_aa: CASSQDGQGGEQYF
cdr3_nt: TGCGCCAGCAGCCAAGATGGCCAGGGCGGCGAGCAGTACTTC

d_call: TRBD1
j_call: TRBJ1-1
clone_size: -
v_call: TRBV6-1
cdr3_aa: CASSESWQGVPEAFF
cdr3_nt: TGTGCCAGCAGTGAATCGTGGCAGGGGGTCCCTGAAGCTTTCTTT

d_call: TRBD2
j_call: TRBJ2-3
clone_size: -
v_call: TRBV12-5
cdr3_aa: CASVELAGAKQYF
cdr3_nt: TGTGCTAGTGTAGAACTAGCGGGAGCAAAGCAGTATTTT

d_call: -
j_call: TRBJ2-1
clone_size: -
v_call: TRBV7-2
cdr3_aa: CASRAGLRRDSYNEQFF
cdr3_nt: TGTGCCAGCAGGGCCGGGTTAAGGAGAGATTCCTACAATGAGCAGTTCTTC

d_call: TRBD1
j_call: TRBJ1-3
clone_size: -
v_call: TRBV12-5
cdr3_aa: CASGLTGGGNTIYF
cdr3_nt: TGTGCTAGTGGTTTGACAGGGGGCGGAAACACCATATATTTT

d_call: -
j_call: TRBJ2-3
clone_size: -
v_call: TRBV5-1
cdr3_aa: CASSLQGFTDTQYF
cdr3_nt: TGCGCCAGCAGCTTGCAGGGTTTCACAGATACGCAGTATTTT

d_call: -
j_call: TRBJ2-5
clone_size: once
v_call: TRBV5-6
cdr3_aa: CATQRGQETQYF
cdr3_nt: TGTGCCACCCAGAGAGGCCAAGAGACCCAGTACTTC

d_call: -
j_call: TRBJ2-4
clone_size: -
v_call: TRBV3-1/TRBV3-2
cdr3_aa: CASSLRRGIAKNIQYF
cdr3_nt: TGTGCCAGCAGCCTTAGGAGGGGAATAGCCAAAAACATTCAGTACTTC

d_call: -
j_call: TRBJ1-1
clone_size: -
v_call: TRBV9
cdr3_aa: CASSPRIRGAGDTEAFF
cdr3_nt: TGTGCCAGCAGCCCCCGGATACGGGGCGCGGGGGACACTGAAGCTTTCTTT

d_call: -
j_call: TRBJ2-7
clone_size: -
v_call: TRBV4-1
cdr3_aa: CASSQLRAYEQYF
cdr3_nt: TGCGCCAGCAGCCAACTCCGGGCCTACGAGCAGTACTTC

d_call: TRBD1
j_call: TRBJ1-6
clone_size: -
v_call: TRBV7-2
cdr3_aa: CASSLDRVRGSPLHF
cdr3_nt: TGTGCCAGCAGCTTGGACAGGGTTAGAGGTTCACCCCTCCACTTT

d_call: TRBD1
j_call: TRBJ2-1
clone_size: -
v_call: TRBV4-1
cdr3_aa: CASSQDRGQVPEQFF
cdr3_nt: TGCGCCAGCAGCCAAGATCGGGGACAGGTTCCAGAGCAGTTCTTC

d_call: -
j_call: TRBJ1-6
clone_size: -
v_call: TRBV5-1
cdr3_aa: CASSSAVRQVDNSPLHF
cdr3_nt: TGCGCCAGCAGCTCCGCCGTAAGACAGGTCGATAATTCACCCCTCCACTTT

d_call: -
j_call: TRBJ1-2
clone_size: -
v_call: TRBV29-1
cdr3_aa: CSVITVDAGGDYGYTF
cdr3_nt: TGCAGCGTTATCACAGTGGATGCAGGAGGTGACTATGGCTACACCTTC

d_call: TRBD1
j_call: TRBJ2-6
clone_size: -
v_call: TRBV5-1
cdr3_aa: CASSTGGVSGANVLTF
cdr3_nt: TGCGCCAGCAGTACAGGGGGCGTCTCTGGGGCCAACGTCCTGACTTTC